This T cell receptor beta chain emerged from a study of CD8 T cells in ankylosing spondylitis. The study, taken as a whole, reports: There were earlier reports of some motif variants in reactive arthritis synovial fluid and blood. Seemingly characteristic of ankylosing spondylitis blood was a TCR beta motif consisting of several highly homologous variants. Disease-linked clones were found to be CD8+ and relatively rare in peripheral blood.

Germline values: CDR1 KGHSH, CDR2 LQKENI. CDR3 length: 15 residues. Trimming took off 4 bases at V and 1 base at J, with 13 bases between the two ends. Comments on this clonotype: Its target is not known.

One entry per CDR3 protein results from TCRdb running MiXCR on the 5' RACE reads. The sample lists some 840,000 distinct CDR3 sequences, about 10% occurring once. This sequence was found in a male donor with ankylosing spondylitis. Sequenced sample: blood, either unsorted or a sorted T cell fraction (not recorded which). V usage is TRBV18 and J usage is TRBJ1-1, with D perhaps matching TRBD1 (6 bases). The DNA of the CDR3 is TGTGCCAGCTCACTAGGGGGGGTCCGGAACACTGAAGCTTTCTTT. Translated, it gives CASSLGGVRNTEAFF.